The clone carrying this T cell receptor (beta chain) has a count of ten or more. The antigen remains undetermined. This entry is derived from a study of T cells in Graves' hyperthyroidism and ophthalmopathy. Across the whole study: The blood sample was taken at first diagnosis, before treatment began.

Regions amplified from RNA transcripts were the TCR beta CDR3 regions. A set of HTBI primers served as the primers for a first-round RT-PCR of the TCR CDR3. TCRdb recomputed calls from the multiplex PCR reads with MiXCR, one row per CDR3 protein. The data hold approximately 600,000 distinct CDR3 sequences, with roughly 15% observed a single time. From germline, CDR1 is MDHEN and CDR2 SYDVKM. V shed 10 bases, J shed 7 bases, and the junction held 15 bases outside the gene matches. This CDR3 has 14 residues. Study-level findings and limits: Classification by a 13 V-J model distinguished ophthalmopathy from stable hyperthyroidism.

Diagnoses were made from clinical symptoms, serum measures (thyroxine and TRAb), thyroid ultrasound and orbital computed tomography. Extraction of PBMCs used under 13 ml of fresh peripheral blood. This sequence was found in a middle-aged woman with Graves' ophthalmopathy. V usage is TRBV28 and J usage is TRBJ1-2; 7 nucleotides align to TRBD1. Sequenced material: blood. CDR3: CATLTGYGSSGYTF. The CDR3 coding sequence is TGTGCCACGTTGACAGGGTACGGTTCCAGTGGCTACACCTTC.